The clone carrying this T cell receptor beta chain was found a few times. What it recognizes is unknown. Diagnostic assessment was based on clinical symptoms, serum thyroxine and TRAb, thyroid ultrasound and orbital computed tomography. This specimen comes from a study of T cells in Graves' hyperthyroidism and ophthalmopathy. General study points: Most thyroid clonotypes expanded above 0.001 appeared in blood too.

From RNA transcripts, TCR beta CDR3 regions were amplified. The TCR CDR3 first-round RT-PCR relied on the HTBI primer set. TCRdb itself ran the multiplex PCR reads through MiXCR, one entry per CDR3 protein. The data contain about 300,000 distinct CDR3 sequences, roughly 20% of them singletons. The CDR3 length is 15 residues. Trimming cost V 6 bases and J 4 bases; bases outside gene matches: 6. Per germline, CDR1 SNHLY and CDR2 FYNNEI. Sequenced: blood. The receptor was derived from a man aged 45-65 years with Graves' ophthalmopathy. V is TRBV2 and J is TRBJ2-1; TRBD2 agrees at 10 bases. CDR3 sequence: CASSAGLADYNEQFF. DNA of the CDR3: TGTGCCAGCAGCGCCGGACTAGCGGATTACAATGAGCAGTTCTTC.